This T cell receptor (beta chain) was documented in a study of human T cells and chemical hapten exposure. At the level of the study: Patients received weekly diphenylcyclopropenone doses to the scalp throughout the roughly 24-week study. Points from the study as a whole: Patch test scores rose with PT1 expanded TCR counts, a positive correlation.

Time point specified: patch test 3, about 24 weeks after DPC sensitization. As for treatment: therapeutic diphenylcyclopropenone sensitization with weekly scalp DPC. Phlebotomy was performed prior to application of every patch test. The sample holds many counts of this clonotype. What it binds is unknown. Each CDR3 protein gets one entry after TCRdb re-called the RACE reads with MiXCR. The sample records approximately 160,000 distinct CDR3 sequences, 25% to 35% being singletons. Per the germline V gene, CDR1 is SGDLS and CDR2 is YYNGEE. The CDR3 spans 13 residues. Trimming stripped 0 bases from V and 10 bases from J, with 13 bases between.

The sample consisted of whole blood, taken in connection with sensitization to the hapten diphenylcyclopropenone (DPC). J is TRBJ1-1 and V is TRBV9; the D gene is possibly TRBD1 (5 bases). This clonotype was obtained from a young woman with alopecia areata. Some clones in this sample may be carry-over from other donors' samples. The CDR3 region has the DNA TGTGCCAGCAGCGTAGTCCTCCAGGGCCCAGCTTTCTTT. The encoded protein is CASSVVLQGPAFF.